The text below deals with one T cell receptor beta chain. What it binds is unknown. Molecules of cDNA were individually given unique molecular identifiers that were attached to them. TCRdb re-derived calls from the 5' RACE reads in MiXCR, one entry per CDR3 protein. The sample lists tens of thousands of distinct CDR3 sequences; 15% to 19% were seen once. CDR3 length: 15 amino acids. Per germline, CDR1 MNHEY and CDR2 SVGEGT. V trimming: 6 bases; J trimming: 5 bases; junction bases outside the gene matches: 10. The source of the sample is a study of early T cells in non-severe SARS-CoV-2 infection. Study information: Sequencing of unsorted whole blood was done on bulk RNA, leaving chains unpaired. Findings and caveats of the study: Anti-spike CD8 responses were favored in VDJdb matching, and private and CD4 specificities were missed.

The gene calls are TRBV6-2 or TRBV6-3 and TRBJ1-1, with 9 bases fitting TRBD1. Sequenced input: whole blood. This sequence originates from an adult who was a healthcare worker with PCR-confirmed SARS-CoV-2 infection or an uninfected control (not recorded which). As DNA, the CDR3 is TGTGCCAGCAGCGGGGGGGGACAGGGTCGGACTGAAGCTTTCTTT. Translated, it gives CASSGGGQGRTEAFF.